The sequence of this T cell receptor (beta chain) was determined in a study of molecular identifiers for immune sequencing clone quantification (dated by TCRdb to 2016 to 2019). A note on the overall study: In a replicate experiment, RNA from roughly 18,000 or 92,000 naive CD8 T cells was split into five aliquots, four of which were sequenced. This methods study used CD8 T cells to benchmark TCR RNA copy counting and molecular-identifier clustering-based TCR repertoire sequencing (MIDCIRS). Findings and caveats that apply to the study as a whole: Modeling estimated about 3 recovered TCR RNA copies per cell, compared with around 9.7 by digital PCR, which implies approximately 30% capture efficiency. Spiked-in Jurkat TCR RNA equal to a single cell's worth was reported to be detectable even within 1,200,000 naive CD8 T cells. Identical TCR molecules sharing a barcode could cause highly expanded clone sizes to be underestimated. In CMV-specific effector cells, clones with more than 20 RNA copies contained over 98% of molecules, whereas in naive cells such clones contained under 1% of molecules. Spiked-in Jurkat TCR RNA (roughly 10 copies' worth), which is not part of the donor repertoire, was contained in the naive libraries. When barcode sub-clustering was left out, chimeric consensus sequences inflated TCR diversity, with chimeras reaching as high as 47%.

CDR3 length: 16 amino acids, cysteine to phenylalanine. Kept here is only the CDR3 DNA, which spans 48 bases and is read in frame from base 1. Here V drops 6 bases and J drops 3 bases, and the junction holds 6 bases not matched to any gene. CDR1 and CDR2 are drawn from the germline V gene: SGHTA, FQGNSA. Libraries came from PCR. The listed sequencing device is NextSeq 500. Preparation of bulk TCR libraries followed a previously described approach, with the TCR primers listed in Table S5. The Qiagen AllPrep DNA/RNA kit was used to purify total RNA. Before any analysis, reads coming from multiple sequencing runs of the same library were combined into one pool. The original pipeline was this. Reads were retained only if the reads had an exact TCR constant sequence, and the retained reads were trimmed to 150 nt and grouped according to their 12-nt molecular barcodes. Reads within each barcode group were sub-clustered using a 15% Levenshtein threshold, and quality-weighted consensus sequences were constructed for each RNA molecule. Non-functional sequences were removed, as were lower-count sequences one edit away from another. On the basis of fitting two negative binomial distributions, barcode sub-clusters with fewer than 20% of the maximum read count were discarded. TCRdb's own reprocessing of the public reads used fastp at Q25 and MiXCR and kept productive beta chains. Rows matching on CDR3 protein sequence are summarized as one entry with the most common DNA and genes. TCRdb assigned the V and J calls; the authors' analysis was not used. The sample table shows around 460,000 distinct CDR3 sequences, and less than 30% are seen once. Around 0.79% of the sample goes to the ten largest clones.

A note on this clonotype: There is no known antigen for this receptor. Per-base quality was not reported, and no clone a single base away is much larger than it.

Libraries of naive CD8 T cells were built from anywhere between about 17,000 and 1,000,000 sorted cells, with 10%, 30% or 50% of the purified RNA used. Naive CD8 T cells were FACS-sorted as CD8+CD4-CCR7+CD45RA+ on a BD FACSAria II into RLT Plus buffer. To test detection sensitivity, Jurkat RNA equal to ten TCR copies was added to samples of about 17,000-1,100,000 naive CD8 T cells. CD8 T cells were enriched using RosetteSep CD8+ T Cell Enrichment Cocktail and Ficoll-Paque, and the enriched cells then underwent ACK red cell lysis. The clonotype was recovered from a human donor in good health. Some libraries in this study had Jurkat cell RNA spiked in. Recombination linked TRBV7-2 to TRBJ2-1, and 12 junctional nucleotides match TRBD2. The sample taken for sequencing was naive CD8+ T cells from blood, with Jurkat cell RNA spiked in. The cell subset or site label here, explained by the study, means: FACS-sorted CD8+CD4-CCR7+CD45RA+ naive T cells. For the CDR3, the sequence is CASSSTSGSVYNEQFF. In nucleotides, the sequence is TGTGCCAGCAGTTCGACTAGCGGGAGTGTCTACAATGAGCAGTTCTTC.